The T cell receptor (beta chain) under discussion was sequenced for a study of blood T cell repertoires in COVID-19 (dated by TCRdb to the early 2020s). Background on the whole study: Samples covering the acute and convalescent phases of COVID-19 were provided by collaborators in the United States, Italy and Spain. The material from the prospective study consisted of cDNA or gDNA derived from T cells, B-cell-depleted T cells, or PBMCs. Deeply sampled blood TCRbeta repertoires from subjects exposed to, actively infected with, or recovered from COVID-19 were included in the dataset. The repertoires were released in a freely available public database intended as a resource for research on the immune response to SARS-CoV-2. The samples were drawn from the first 160 participants of the ongoing ImmuneRACE study and from roughly 1,300 subjects provided by 6 global collaborators. Nearly every sample came with metadata listing a de-identified subject ID, COVID-19 status, age in years and sex. HLA class I and class II types, where available, came from metadata supplied by the sample provider rather than from assay-based typing.

On the study overall, not on this receptor specifically: Clinical and demographic metadata were provided uncurated, with the amount varying by source and participant.

One collaborating source in Seattle enrolled patients during active infection and followed them longitudinally through the course of disease. Collaborating institutions collected whole blood in K2EDTA tubes following their own protocols. For TCRbeta analysis, collaborator samples were shipped as frozen whole blood, as isolated PBMCs, or as DNA extracted from either sample type. CDR1 is given as MNHEY and CDR2 as SVGAGI, both from the germline V gene. The CDR3 goes from the cysteine to the valine over 11 residues. Only the CDR3 portion is preserved as DNA: 33 bases, with reading frame beginning at the first base. This clone has a single count. No antigen is known for it. No base-level quality is on record; no much larger clone is a single base apart. The immunoSEQ Assay, a bias-controlled multiplex PCR, was used to amplify TCRbeta CDR3 regions from genomic DNA. As for the authors' bioinformatics: The number of nucleated cells in each sample was estimated by amplification of reference gene primers within the assay. To quantify the absolute abundance of each unique TCRbeta CDR3 rearrangement, sequence reads were collapsed and filtered. For each sample, productive Simpson clonality was calculated by taking the square root of Simpson's diversity index across productive rearrangements. TCRdb provides this immuneACCESS table in a form limited to in-frame rearrangements. Some clones are lacking; in checked studies, under half of them reflect an unresolved V gene, and why the rest are absent is not known. The V and J calls and clone size are taken from that table; D and trimming were inferred from the DNA. Here the sample has about 320,000 clones; approximately 88% occur a single time. The top ten clones comprise 1.6% of the sample.

Material: peripheral blood. The source of this sequence is a woman in her 30s with COVID-19, enrolled during active disease. The chain joins TRBV6-5 to TRBJ2-7; possibly the D gene is TRBD1, per 5 matching bases. For the CDR3, the sequence is CATRSGIGQYV. DNA sequence: TGTGCGACACGATCAGGGATAGGGCAGTACGTC.